These 18 T cell receptor beta chains came from one sample sequenced in a study of response to subunit inactivated influenza vaccine. TCRdb passed the RT-PCR reads through MiXCR, listing each CDR3 protein once. The sample holds about 540,000 distinct CDR3 sequences, around 21% seen once. These records were also assigned to another study, of T cells expressing NK-cell markers. As that study records: As the method of synthesis, 5'RACE template switching with UMIs yielded TCR beta cDNA.

The source material was CD4+ T cells sorted from PBMCs, sampled roughly 12 days after vaccination. The receptor source for this set is a man in his forties or fifties who received an inactivated influenza vaccine.

The chain is built from TRBV12-3 or TRBV12-4 and TRBJ2-7; 9 positions agree with TRBD1. Germline trimming cut 4 bases from V and 5 bases from J; bases unmatched to any gene: 9. The CDR3 sequence is 15 residues long. CDR3 in DNA: TGTGCCAGCAGTTCTATGGACAGGGGCCGCCACGAGCAGTACTTC. Protein product: CASSSMDRGRHEQYF.

This clonotype appeared a few times. This chain links TRBV5-1 with TRBJ1-1; 8 bases are shared with TRBD1. The germline V gene encodes CDR1 SGHRS and CDR2 YFSETQ. The CDR3 is 15 residues long. J was trimmed by 5 bases and V by 0 bases; bases with no gene match: 6. The CDR3 nucleotides read TGCGCCAGCAGCTTGGGTAGACAGGGGCGAACTGAAGCTTTCTTT. Amino acid sequence: CASSLGRQGRTEAFF.

This clonotype was observed a single time. This chain joins TRBV11-2 and TRBJ2-2; D remains unclear. Trimming stripped 5 bases from V and 5 bases from J, with 9 bases between. CDR3 length equals 13 residues. The V gene's germline CDR1 is SGHAT and CDR2 FQNNGV. This CDR3 is CASSLVPTGELFF. The CDR3 bases are TGTGCCAGCAGCCTGGTCCCAACCGGGGAGCTGTTTTTT.

The chain joins TRBV29-1 to TRBJ2-1, with 9 bases that match TRBD2. The CDR3 consists of 12 residues. Per germline, CDR1 SQVTM and CDR2 ANQGSEA. The V and J ends lost 7 bases and 15 bases, in that order; junction bases with no gene match: 13. CDR3 DNA sequence: TGCAGCGCTCTGCGGGAGGGCCAATTATCGTTCTTC. It encodes CSALREGQLSFF.

The chain is built from TRBV5-4 and TRBJ2-5; D remains ambiguous. The V gene's germline CDR1 is SGHNT and CDR2 YYREEE (reference sequence). CDR3 length: 14 residues. Trimming took 1 base from V and 0 from J, leaving 7 bases between them. CDR3 residues: CASSLSTDQETQYF. CDR3 sequence (DNA): TGTGCCAGCAGCTTGTCGACGGACCAAGAGACCCAGTACTTC.

The V and J genes are TRBV28 and TRBJ1-6, with 7 bases fitting TRBD1. V trimming: 7 bases; J trimming: 4 bases; junction bases outside the gene matches: 13. The CDR3 is made up of 17 amino acids. Germline V gene lookup returns CDR1 MDHEN and CDR2 SYDVKM. The CDR3 region is CASKRPGQKSYNSPLHF. The CDR3 DNA is TGTGCCAGCAAGCGACCGGGACAGAAAAGTTATAATTCACCCCTCCACTTT. Using reference TRBV28 and TRBJ1-6 for the parts outside the CDR3, the full variable domain is DVKVTQSSRYLVKRTGEKVFLECVQDMDHENMFWYRQDPGLGLRLIYFSYDVKMKEKGDIPEGYSVSREKKERFSLILESASTNQTSMYLCASKRPGQKSYNSPLHFGNGTRLTVT.

V gene TRBV25-1 combines with J gene TRBJ2-2, with D unresolved. The germline gives CDR1 MGHDK, CDR2 SYGVNS. The CDR3 totals 17 residues. Between the trimmed V and J ends, which lost 1 base and 6 bases, there was a span of 18 bases. Written as DNA, the CDR3 is TGTGCCAGCAGTGAATTTTTCGTACTAACACACCCCGGGGAGCTGTTTTTT. Translated, it gives CASSEFFVLTHPGELFF.

This clonotype appeared a few times. V is TRBV2 and J is TRBJ1-5, with 7 nucleotides matching TRBD1. V was clipped by 6 bases and J by 4 bases; unmatched bases: 3. The CDR3 has 13 amino acids. Germline values: CDR1 SNHLY, CDR2 FYNNEI. The CDR3 DNA reads as TGTGCCAGCAGGGACAGGAGGAATCAGCCCCAGCATTTT. Residues: CASRDRRNQPQHF. Using reference TRBV2 and TRBJ1-5 for the parts outside the CDR3, the full variable domain is EPEVTQTPSHQVTQMGQEVILRCVPISNHLYFYWYRQILGQKVEFLVSFYNNEISEKSEIFDDQFSVERPDGSNFTLKIRSTKLEDSAMYFCASRDRRNQPQHFGDGTRLSIL.

This clonotype was observed a handful of times. The J gene is TRBJ2-7, the V gene TRBV12-3 or TRBV12-4; 9 bases align to TRBD1. Trimming removed 7 bases from V and 2 bases from J; junction bases left unmatched: 6. This CDR3 region has 14 residues. This CDR3 is CASTWDRVAYEQYF. In DNA form, the CDR3 reads TGTGCCAGCACCTGGGACAGGGTGGCCTACGAGCAGTACTTC.

This clonotype was detected a few times. The chain links TRBV5-1 to TRBJ2-2; D may be TRBD1 or TRBD2 (5 bases each). The CDR3 sequence is 14 residues long. Germline values: CDR1 SGHRS, CDR2 YFSETQ. V lost 7 bases, J lost 1 base, and 11 bases lay in between. The CDR3 reads CASGTTVNTGELFF. The CDR3 nucleotides read TGCGCCAGCGGGACGACAGTGAACACCGGGGAGCTGTTTTTT. The full variable domain, completed using reference TRBV5-1 and TRBJ2-2, is KAGVTQTPRYLIKTRGQQVTLSCSPISGHRSVSWYQQTPGQGLQFLFEYFSETQRNKGNFPGRFSGRQFSNSRSEMNVSTLELGDSALYLCASGTTVNTGELFFGEGSRLTVL.

This clonotype came up a few times. The chain joins TRBV20-1 to TRBJ1-2; D remains unclear. Per the germline V gene, CDR1 is DFQATT and CDR2 is SNEGSKA (reference sequence). With 6 bases removed from V and 2 bases from J, the gap between germline ends came to 13 bases. The CDR3 loop spans 13 amino acids. CDR3 nucleotides: TGCAGTGCCGTTGACTCCTTCAACTATGGCTACACCTTC. Translating gives CSAVDSFNYGYTF.

The chain links TRBV7-2 to TRBJ2-5, with D unresolved. The CDR3 length is 13 residues. Germline V lookup: CDR1 SGHTA, CDR2 FQGNSA. V gave up 3 bases and J gave up 13 bases, with 18 bases separating them. The CDR3 nucleotides read TGTGCCAGCAGCTTTGACCCGAACACCCCCTGGTACTTC. This encodes CASSFDPNTPWYF.

This clonotype was seen a handful of times. V is TRBV11-2 and J is TRBJ2-1; TRBD1 matches at 9 bases. From germline, CDR1 is SGHAT and CDR2 FQNNGV. V lost 6 bases to trimming and J lost 3 bases; unmatched junction nucleotides: 9. The CDR3 runs to 16 residues. The CDR3 protein is CASRNRGHLFYNEQFF. The DNA of the CDR3 is TGTGCCAGCAGAAACAGGGGGCACCTCTTCTACAATGAGCAGTTCTTC.

This chain uses TRBV12-3 or TRBV12-4 with TRBJ2-3; D gene ambiguous. The CDR3 extends over 15 amino acids. Trimming shortened V by 3 bases and J by 0 bases, and 10 bases separated the two germline ends. The CDR3: CASSFQRSSTDTQYF. The CDR3 DNA sequence: TGTGCCAGCAGTTTCCAGAGATCTAGCACAGATACGCAGTATTTT.

V is TRBV20-1 and J is TRBJ1-2; 7 bases match TRBD1. There are 14 residues in the CDR3. Trimming at V came to 3 bases and at J to 7 bases, leaving 11 bases not matched to a gene. Germline CDR1 and CDR2: DFQATT and SNEGSKA (reference sequence). The CDR3 sequence is CSASRIQGVFGYTF. CDR3 nucleotide sequence: TGCAGTGCTAGCCGAATCCAGGGGGTCTTTGGCTACACCTTC.

This clonotype was picked up a small number of times. The rearrangement joins TRBV13 to TRBJ1-6; D uncertain. V shed 5 bases and J shed 7 bases, with 15 bases lying between them. The CDR3 runs to 15 residues. Per the germline V gene, CDR1 is PRHDT and CDR2 is FYEKMQ (reference sequence). The CDR3 reads CASSVRQSSNSPLHF. CDR3 bases: TGTGCCAGCAGCGTCCGACAATCCTCCAATTCACCCCTCCACTTT. Variable domain in full (rest from reference TRBV13 and TRBJ1-6): AAGVIQSPRHLIKEKRETATLKCYPIPRHDTVYWYQQGPGQDPQFLISFYEKMQSDKGSIPDRFSAQQFSDYHSELNMSSLELGDSALYFCASSVRQSSNSPLHFGNGTRLTVT.

This clonotype was counted only a few times. The rearrangement links TRBV29-1 to TRBJ2-6, with D unclear. Germline CDR1 reads SQVTM; CDR2 reads ANQGSEA. This CDR3 contains 13 residues. Deletions cut 5 bases from V and 4 bases from J, with 9 bases between. In DNA form, the CDR3 reads TGCAGCGTTAGGCAGCTAGGGGCCAACGTCCTGACTTTC. Residues: CSVRQLGANVLTF.

The CDR3 here is CASSPGTSGGGETQYF. DNA for the CDR3: TGCGCCAGCAGCCCTGGCACTAGCGGGGGAGGAGAGACCCAGTACTTC. The gene calls are TRBV5-1 and TRBJ2-5, with 11 positions matching TRBD2. Germline CDR1 and CDR2: SGHRS and YFSETQ. Trimming cost V 4 bases and J 4 bases; bases outside gene matches: 9. The CDR3 has 16 residues. The full variable domain, its missing parts supplied by reference TRBV5-1 and TRBJ2-5, is KAGVTQTPRYLIKTRGQQVTLSCSPISGHRSVSWYQQTPGQGLQFLFEYFSETQRNKGNFPGRFSGRQFSNSRSEMNVSTLELGDSALYLCASSPGTSGGGETQYFGPGTRLLVL.